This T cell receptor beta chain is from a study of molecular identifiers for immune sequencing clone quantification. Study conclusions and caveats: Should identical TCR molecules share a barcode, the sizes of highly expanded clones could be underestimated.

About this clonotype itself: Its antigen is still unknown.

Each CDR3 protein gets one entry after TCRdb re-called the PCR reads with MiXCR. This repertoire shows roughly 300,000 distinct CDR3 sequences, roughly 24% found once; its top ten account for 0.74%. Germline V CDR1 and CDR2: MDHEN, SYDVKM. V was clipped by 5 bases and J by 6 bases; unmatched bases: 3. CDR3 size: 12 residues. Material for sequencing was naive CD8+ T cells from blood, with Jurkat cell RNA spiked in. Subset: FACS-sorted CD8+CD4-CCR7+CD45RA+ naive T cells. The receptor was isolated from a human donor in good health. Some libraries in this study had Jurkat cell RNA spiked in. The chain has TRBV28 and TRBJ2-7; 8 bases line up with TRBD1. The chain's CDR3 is CASSRTGFEQYF. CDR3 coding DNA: TGTGCCAGCAGTCGGACAGGGTTCGAGCAGTACTTC.